Presented here are 27 T cell receptor beta chains from one specimen sequenced in a study of CD8+ T cells in alopecia areata (dated by TCRdb to the late 2010s). The receptor library was made with the immunoSEQ multiplex PCR assay. To provide template for TCR sequencing, every sample had RNA extracted and reverse transcribed into cDNA. The immuneACCESS repertoire file appears here via TCRdb, limited to in-frame rearrangements. These files lack a portion of the clones; in checked studies, under half of the deficit traces to unresolved V genes, and the cause of the others is not known. The sample yields about 190,000 clones; more than 55% were counted once. Together, the top ten hold around 0.7% of the sample. The time point label for this specimen denotes: around 4 weeks on oral tofacitinib. In the paper's terms, the treatment or condition label means: oral pan-JAK inhibitor, 5-10 mg twice daily. Sequenced here: CD4+ T cells sorted from blood, sampled at week 4, from a patient treated with tofacitinib. The receptor source for this set is a human donor with alopecia areata.

This rearrangement joins TRBV4-2 to TRBJ1-5; D is perhaps TRBD1 (6 bases). The CDR3 is 14 residues long. The germline CDR1 and CDR2 sequences are LGHNA and YNFKEQ. V was clipped by 3 bases and J by 5 bases, with 11 bases between them. The CDR3 nucleotides read TGTGCCAGCAGCCAGTCCCCAGGGGATCAGCCCCAGCATTTT. Translation gives CASSQSPGDQPQHF.

This sequence joins TRBV29-1 and TRBJ2-1; the D is unclear. CDR3 length: 10 amino acids. V lost 7 bases, J lost 10 bases, and 11 bases lay in between. Germline assignment: CDR1 SQVTM and CDR2 ANQGSEA. In DNA form, the CDR3 reads TGCAGCGCCTCATCAAAAGAGCAGTTCTTC. It translates to CSASSKEQFF.

The chain couples TRBV27 to TRBJ2-3; D unclear. Germline V gene lookup returns CDR1 MNHEY and CDR2 SMNVEV (reference sequence). Trimming pared 5 bases from V and 0 bases from J, leaving 9 bases between. The CDR3 loop spans 14 amino acids. The CDR3 DNA follows: TGTGCCAGCAGTCCATCCTATAGCACAGATACGCAGTATTTT. Encoded protein: CASSPSYSTDTQYF.

The V call is TRBV29-1, the J call TRBJ2-3; D unresolved. This CDR3 is built from 12 residues. Trimming stripped 8 bases from V and 1 base from J, with 10 bases between. Germline values: CDR1 SQVTM, CDR2 ANQGSEA. The DNA of the CDR3 is TGCAGCTCTGATGGGGGCACAGATACGCAGTATTTT. This gives the protein CSSDGGTDTQYF.

V and J are TRBV2 and TRBJ1-2; D unclear. The CDR3 is 14 residues long. CDR1 and CDR2 (germline): SNHLY, FYNNEI. V lost 7 bases, J lost 4 bases, and 16 bases lay in between. The CDR3 DNA reads TGTGCCAGCATTGACCCGGGAAGCAGCTATGGCTACACCTTC. Protein sequence: CASIDPGSSYGYTF.

V and J are TRBV23-1 and TRBJ1-5; 9 positions agree with TRBD1. TRBV23-1 is designated an ORF whose function remains uncertain. Losses at the gene ends were 4 bases for V and 7 bases for J; bases not matched to a gene: 8. The CDR3 has 15 amino acids. In DNA form, the CDR3 reads TGCGCCAGCAGTCCGCCGGGACAGGGAGGACAGCCCCAGCATTTT. It codes for CASSPPGQGGQPQHF.

As regards this clone: Other DNA sequences in this specimen translate into the identical CDR3. V gene TRBV7-2 combines with J gene TRBJ2-3; 9 bases match TRBD2. This CDR3 has 14 residues. Per the germline V gene, CDR1 is SGHTA and CDR2 is FQGNSA. After removal of 5 bases from V and 1 base from J, the junction contained 1 base not matched to a gene. This chain's CDR3 is CASSRTSGTDTQYF. DNA for the CDR3: TGTGCCAGCAGCCGGACTAGCGGCACAGATACGCAGTATTTT.

As DNA, the CDR3 is TGTGCCTGGAGTGTACACGGGCTAAAGATCAATGAGCAGTTCTTC. Encoded protein: CAWSVHGLKINEQFF. The chain links TRBV30 to TRBJ2-1; D not certain. CDR1 is GTSNPN and CDR2 is SVGIG in the germline V gene (reference sequence). V shed 0 bases and J shed 6 bases, with 15 bases lying between them. This CDR3 is built from 15 residues.

This clone was counted between two and nine times. V usage is TRBV29-1 and J usage is TRBJ2-7, with D tentatively TRBD1 (6 bases). There are 12 residues in the CDR3. Trimming removed 4 bases from V and 2 bases from J, with 9 bases in between. Germline V gives CDR1 SQVTM, CDR2 ANQGSEA. In DNA form, the CDR3 reads TGCAGCGTTGCAGGACAGACCTACGAGCAGTACTTC. Its translation is CSVAGQTYEQYF.

This clone showed up just once. The V gene is TRBV30, the J gene TRBJ1-1, with 10 bases aligning to TRBD1. The CDR3 length is 13 residues. Germline V CDR1 and CDR2: GTSNPN, SVGIG (reference sequence). V shed 5 bases, J shed 8 bases, and the junction held 8 bases outside the gene matches. The CDR3: CAWGEDRGREAFF. The DNA for the CDR3 is TGTGCCTGGGGGGAAGACAGGGGGCGCGAAGCTTTCTTT.

J is TRBJ2-5 and V is TRBV19; D possibly corresponds to TRBD1 (5 bases). V gave up 9 bases and J gave up 4 bases, with 9 bases separating them. The CDR3 runs 11 residues. The germline V gene has CDR1 LNHDA and CDR2 SQIVND (reference sequence). In DNA, the CDR3 is TGTGCCAGCAGGGTTAGAGAGACCCAGTACTTC. Translated, it gives CASRVRETQYF.

CDR3 sequence (DNA): TGTGCCAGCAGCCCACTGGGACAGGGAGAGAATGAGCAGTTCTTC. Amino acids: CASSPLGQGENEQFF. This chain joins TRBV7-9 and TRBJ2-1, with 9 bases identical to TRBD1. V was clipped by 5 bases and J by 7 bases; unmatched bases: 9. This CDR3 has 15 amino acids. CDR1 is SEHNR and CDR2 is FQNEAQ in the germline V gene (reference sequence). Full variable domain (rest looked up from reference TRBV7-9 and TRBJ2-1): DTGVSQNPRHKITKRGQNVTFRCDPISEHNRLYWYRQTLGQGPEFLTYFQNEAQLEKSRLLSDRFSAERPKGSFSTLEIQRTEQGDSAMYLCASSPLGQGENEQFFGPGTRLTVL.

V usage is TRBV11-2 and J usage is TRBJ2-3, with 9 positions matching TRBD1. Trimming removed 5 bases from V and 4 bases from J; junction bases left unmatched: 7. CDR1 SGHAT and CDR2 FQNNGV come from the germline V gene. The CDR3 consists of 15 residues. CDR3 protein: CASSLVGQGADTQYF. CDR3 bases: TGTGCCAGCAGCCTAGTGGGACAGGGCGCAGATACGCAGTATTTT.

The CDR3 DNA is TGTGCCAGCAGCTTAGGTCACGGTTCCTCCTACGAGCAGTACTTC. Its protein is CASSLGHGSSYEQYF. The rearrangement links TRBV7-2 to TRBJ2-7; the D is unclear. This CDR3 has 15 residues. Germline values: CDR1 SGHTA, CDR2 FQGNSA. Between the trimmed V and J ends, which lost 1 base and 0 bases, there was a span of 10 bases.

This clone has just a few counts. Here the CDR3 reads CAWNTAGLSNEQFF. The DNA for the CDR3 is TGTGCCTGGAATACAGCGGGACTATCAAATGAGCAGTTCTTC. The rearrangement links TRBV30 to TRBJ2-1, with 7 bases lining up with TRBD2. The length of the CDR3 is 14 residues. Germline CDR1 reads GTSNPN; CDR2 reads SVGIG (reference sequence). V trimming: 4 bases; J trimming: 7 bases; junction bases outside the gene matches: 10.

The chain joins TRBV29-1 to TRBJ1-1; unclear D gene. The germline gives CDR1 SQVTM, CDR2 ANQGSEA. This CDR3 is 14 amino acids long. Deletions cut 0 bases from V and 5 bases from J, with 13 bases between. This CDR3 is CSVEDQVGLTEAFF. CDR3 DNA sequence: TGCAGCGTTGAAGATCAAGTTGGCTTAACTGAAGCTTTCTTT.

This clone has a handful of counts. The chain joins TRBV29-1 to TRBJ2-7; D not resolved. The CDR3 spans 13 residues. V was trimmed by 6 bases and J by 1 base, leaving 13 bases between them. The germline V gene has CDR1 SQVTM and CDR2 ANQGSEA. The CDR3 DNA reads as TGCAGCGTGATTGAAGAGTATTCCTACGAGCAGTACTTC. As protein: CSVIEEYSYEQYF.

The chain combines TRBV30 with TRBJ2-7, with D unclear. V was trimmed by 1 base and J by 3 bases, leaving 10 bases between them. The CDR3 extends over 13 amino acids. CDR1 and CDR2 (germline): GTSNPN, SVGIG (reference sequence). The CDR3 DNA is TGTGCCTGGAGTGAACTTAGGGACTACGAGCAGTACTTC. This encodes CAWSELRDYEQYF.

The V call is TRBV29-1, the J call TRBJ2-5; TRBD2 agrees at 8 bases. The CDR3 runs 14 residues. Trimming at V came to 6 bases and at J to 2 bases, leaving 8 bases not matched to a gene. Per germline, CDR1 SQVTM and CDR2 ANQGSEA. Here the CDR3 DNA reads TGCAGCGTGGGGACTAGTAGGGGACAAGAGACCCAGTACTTC. Protein: CSVGTSRGQETQYF.

This clone turned up a few times. The chain uses TRBV5-4 and TRBJ2-3, with D perhaps TRBD2 (5 bases). V was clipped by 3 bases and J by 10 bases, with 24 bases between them. The V gene's germline CDR1 is SGHNT and CDR2 YYREEE (reference sequence). The CDR3 is 16 amino acids. CDR3 residues: CASSSDGVREFGPQYF. The CDR3 DNA sequence: TGTGCCAGCAGCTCGGACGGGGTGAGGGAGTTCGGGCCGCAGTATTTT.

In this sample, this clone turned up once. This chain connects TRBV2 to TRBJ2-5, with 7 bases matching TRBD2. Germline V gene sequence: CDR1 SNHLY, CDR2 FYNNEI. Trimming removed 6 bases from V and 4 bases from J; junction bases left unmatched: 5. This CDR3 has 13 residues. The CDR3 bases are TGTGCCAGCAGACCCGCGGGGGTAGAGACCCAGTACTTC. Amino acids: CASRPAGVETQYF.

Concerning this clone: The sample carries other DNA sequences with the same CDR3. The chain combines TRBV29-1 with TRBJ2-1; D not certain. Germline-derived CDR1 and CDR2 are SQVTM and ANQGSEA. CDR3 size: 13 residues. V shed 2 bases and J shed 0 bases, with 5 bases lying between them. The CDR3 loop is CSVERSSYNEQFF. The CDR3 nucleotides are TGCAGCGTTGAACGGAGCTCCTACAATGAGCAGTTCTTC.

This sequence joins TRBV29-1 and TRBJ2-5, with a tentative D call TRBD2 (6 bases). The germline CDR1 and CDR2 sequences are SQVTM and ANQGSEA. The CDR3 contains 13 residues. Between the trimmed V and J ends, which lost 0 bases and 3 bases, there was a span of 8 bases. As DNA, the CDR3 is TGCAGCGTTGAAGATCCGGGAGAAGAGACCCAGTACTTC. Protein sequence: CSVEDPGEETQYF. The variable domain in full, with the rest retrieved from reference TRBV29-1 and TRBJ2-5, is SAVISQKPSRDICQRGTSLTIQCQVDSQVTMMFWYRQQPGQSLTLIATANQGSEATYESGFVIDKFPISRPNLTFSTLTVSNMSPEDSSIYLCSVEDPGEETQYFGPGTRLLVL.

V gene TRBV30 combines with J gene TRBJ2-2; 8 bases map to TRBD2. The V and J ends lost 2 bases and 8 bases, in that order; junction bases with no gene match: 16. In germline, CDR1 is GTSNPN, CDR2 SVGIG (reference sequence). CDR3 size: 17 residues. The CDR3 loop reads CAWSRRSGGVYAGELFF. The DNA of the CDR3 is TGTGCCTGGAGTCGGCGAAGCGGGGGCGTCTATGCTGGGGAGCTGTTTTTT.

V and J are TRBV5-4 and TRBJ2-1, with 7 bases that match TRBD2. CDR1 SGHNT and CDR2 YYREEE come from the germline V gene (reference sequence). After removal of 5 bases from V and 4 bases from J, the junction contained 9 bases not matched to a gene. The CDR3 has 15 residues. The CDR3 DNA is TGTGCCAGCAGTCCCGGGACTAACCCATACAATGAGCAGTTCTTC. Translating it yields CASSPGTNPYNEQFF.

The rearrangement joins TRBV7-2 to TRBJ2-2; 10 nucleotides align to TRBD1. The CDR3 is made up of 18 amino acids. CDR1 is SGHTA, CDR2 FQGNSA, per germline. Trimming took 6 bases from V and 6 from J; bases not matched to a gene: 16. The CDR3 loop reads CASSPKIGTGVLSGELFF. CDR3 DNA: TGTGCCAGCAGTCCGAAGATAGGGACAGGGGTCCTCTCCGGGGAGCTGTTTTTT.

The V call is TRBV29-1, the J call TRBJ2-6, with D possibly being TRBD2 (5 bases). The CDR3 has 15 amino acids. Germline-derived CDR1 and CDR2 are SQVTM and ANQGSEA. The germline V and J ends were trimmed by 0 bases and 4 bases, with 10 bases remaining between them. The CDR3 nucleotides read TGCAGCGTTGAAGAAGGGCTAGCAGGGGCCAACGTCCTGACTTTC. It codes for CSVEEGLAGANVLTF. Full variable domain (rest looked up from reference TRBV29-1 and TRBJ2-6): SAVISQKPSRDICQRGTSLTIQCQVDSQVTMMFWYRQQPGQSLTLIATANQGSEATYESGFVIDKFPISRPNLTFSTLTVSNMSPEDSSIYLCSVEEGLAGANVLTFGAGSRLTVL.